The 16 T cell receptor beta chains reported below all come from one sample, sequenced in a study of spatial heterogeneity in lung cancer. Regarding time point: blood at routine non-recurrence follow-up after resection. Tumor, nontumor lung or frozen PBMC supplied whole RNA, sequenced without sorting. TCRdb reprocessed the 5' RACE reads via MiXCR and lists one record per CDR3 protein. The sample contains about 52,000 distinct CDR3 sequences, about 7.4% of which appear only once. Sequenced here: PBMCs, sampled at follow-up. These receptors all stem from a female donor with early-stage non-small cell lung cancer.

This clonotype showed up just a few times. The chain joins TRBV4-1 to TRBJ2-6, with D perhaps TRBD1 (5 bases). Germline CDR1 is MGHRA and CDR2 is YSYEKL. The germline V and J ends were trimmed by 1 base and 0 bases, with 16 bases remaining between them. The CDR3 sequence is 19 residues long. CDR3 region: CASSQALWQGSSGANVLTF. CDR3 in DNA: TGCGCCAGCAGCCAAGCCCTCTGGCAGGGAAGCTCTGGGGCCAACGTCCTGACTTTC.

The sample holds many counts of this clonotype. V usage is TRBV7-9 and J usage is TRBJ1-2, with D perhaps TRBD1 (6 bases). This CDR3 region has 14 residues. Germline CDR1 is SEHNR and CDR2 is FQNEAQ (reference sequence). Trimming stripped 2 bases from V and 8 bases from J, with 15 bases between. The CDR3 reads CASSLSTGFLGYTF. CDR3 nucleotides: TGTGCCAGCAGCTTATCTACAGGGTTTTTGGGCTACACCTTC.

The rearrangement links TRBV5-1 to TRBJ1-2; no clear D gene. Germline-derived CDR1 and CDR2 are SGHRS and YFSETQ. CDR3 length: 13 amino acids. Trimming took 2 bases from V and 2 from J, leaving 7 bases between them. The CDR3: CASSFTANYGYTF. The CDR3 DNA follows: TGCGCCAGCAGCTTCACGGCAAACTATGGCTACACCTTC.

CDR3 sequence (DNA): TGTGCCAGCAGCTCACGAAACGGACAGGGGGCGGCTTTCTTT. Amino acid sequence: CASSSRNGQGAAFF. V is TRBV7-2 and J is TRBJ1-1; 11 positions agree with TRBD1. V lost 4 bases, J lost 11 bases, and 9 bases stayed unmatched. This CDR3 comprises 14 residues. Germline V gene lookup returns CDR1 SGHTA and CDR2 FQGNSA.

Points on this clonotype: One junction end disagrees with the germline gene, perhaps due to a read error. The genes are TRBV7-6 and TRBJ1-5; perhaps TRBD1 as D (6 bases). The CDR3 loop spans 14 amino acids. CDR1 is SGHVS and CDR2 is FNYEAQ in the germline V gene. The CDR3 bases are TGTGCCAGCAGCTCCACAGGGCCCAATAAGCCCCAGCATTTT. This translates into CASSSTGPNKPQHF.

The sample holds a few counts of this clonotype. This chain joins TRBV7-9 and TRBJ1-4; 9 nucleotides match TRBD1. This CDR3 region has 15 residues. Unmatched junction bases numbered 4, after V lost 3 bases and J lost 5 bases. Germline-derived CDR1 and CDR2 are SEHNR and FQNEAQ (reference sequence). In DNA, the CDR3 is TGTGCCAGCAGCTTTGTGGGGACAGGGAATGAAAAACTGTTTTTT. Its translation: CASSFVGTGNEKLFF.

The rearrangement uses TRBV3-1 and TRBJ2-5; tentatively, D is TRBD2 (6 bases). Germline V gives CDR1 LGHDT, CDR2 YNNKEL (reference sequence). CDR3 length equals 16 residues. The ends were cut back, 1 base at V and 1 base at J, with 13 bases in the middle. CDR3 DNA: TGTGCCAGCAGCCAAGGGGTCCGGGACTTCCAAGAGACCCAGTACTTC. It codes for CASSQGVRDFQETQYF.

The chain carries TRBV3-1 and TRBJ1-6; D ambiguous. Germline lookup yields CDR1 LGHDT and CDR2 YNNKEL (reference sequence). The length of the CDR3 is 15 residues. V was pared by 1 base and J by 13 bases, with 17 bases between. Here the CDR3 reads CASSQGDRDDDPLHF. CDR3 bases: TGTGCCAGCAGCCAAGGAGATAGGGATGATGACCCCCTCCACTTT.

This chain connects TRBV27 to TRBJ2-4; 7 bases align to TRBD1. The CDR3 runs 15 residues. Germline lookup yields CDR1 MNHEY and CDR2 SMNVEV (reference sequence). The CDR3 region is CGQRDTQGAKNIQYF. In nucleotides, the CDR3 is TGTGGCCAGAGGGATACACAGGGGGCCAAAAACATTCAGTACTTC.

This clonotype showed up many times. The V and J genes are TRBV14 and TRBJ2-1; 10 bases fit TRBD2. Germline trimming cut 0 bases from V and 3 bases from J; bases unmatched to any gene: 11. Germline CDR1 and CDR2: SGHDN and FVKESK. The CDR3 has 19 residues. Here the CDR3 reads CASSQDLRTSGRNYNEQFF. DNA of the CDR3: TGTGCCAGCAGCCAAGATCTACGGACTAGCGGAAGAAACTACAATGAGCAGTTCTTC.

The chain carries TRBV7-7 and TRBJ2-2; D perhaps matches TRBD2 (7 bases). V lost 5 bases to trimming and J lost 3 bases, with 10 bases between them. The germline CDR1 and CDR2 sequences are SSHAT and FNYEAQ (reference sequence). The CDR3 length is 14 residues. In DNA form, the CDR3 reads TGTGCCAGCAGCCCGGGGGGCGACACCGGGGAGCTGTTTTTT. Translation: CASSPGGDTGELFF.

This clonotype was observed many times. V usage is TRBV6-5 and J usage is TRBJ1-1; maybe TRBD1 (5 bases). Germline V CDR1 and CDR2: MNHEY, SVGAGI. The length of the CDR3 is 14 residues. Trimming removed 10 bases at V and 1 base at J, with 16 bases between. CDR3 sequence (DNA): TGTGCCACCAGAAGGGACCTGTCGAACACTGAAGCTTTCTTT. As protein: CATRRDLSNTEAFF.

This clonotype was seen many times. The chain couples TRBV18 to TRBJ1-6, with D maybe TRBD1 (5 bases). The CDR3 is 15 residues long. Germline CDR1 reads KGHSH; CDR2 reads LQKENI. V was cut by 3 bases and J by 6 bases, with 12 bases left in between. The chain's CDR3 is CASSPGTDFNSPLHF. CDR3 DNA sequence: TGTGCCAGCTCACCCGGGACGGATTTTAATTCACCCCTCCACTTT.

The J gene is TRBJ1-1, the V gene TRBV6-6, with D uncertain. Germline V gene lookup returns CDR1 MNHNY and CDR2 SVGAGI (reference sequence). V lost 8 bases and J lost 1, with 11 bases in between. This CDR3 contains 13 residues. CDR3 region: CASQDGQNTEAFF. The DNA of the CDR3 is TGTGCCAGCCAAGACGGCCAGAACACTGAAGCTTTCTTT.

This clonotype appeared a few times. The genes are TRBV27 and TRBJ2-1; D might be TRBD1 or TRBD2, each matching 7 bases. CDR1 and CDR2 (germline): MNHEY, SMNVEV (reference sequence). The CDR3 length is 14 residues. Trimming shortened V by 7 bases and J by 6 bases, and 16 bases separated the two germline ends. CDR3 sequence (DNA): TGTGCCAGCACGACTAGCAGGGGGAGCAATGAGCAGTTCTTC. Its translation: CASTTSRGSNEQFF.

This clonotype has only a few counts. The J gene is TRBJ1-1, the V gene TRBV7-9; D remains unclear. Trimming left V 5 bases short and J 5 bases short, with 24 bases between. Germline CDR1 and CDR2: SEHNR and FQNEAQ (reference sequence). This CDR3 is built from 17 residues. DNA of the CDR3: TGTGCCAGCAGCGGGCTCCGCTCGATTACCCGGGAAACTGAAGCTTTCTTT. Encoded protein: CASSGLRSITRETEAFF. Full variable domain (missing parts from reference TRBV7-9 and TRBJ1-1): DTGVSQNPRHKITKRGQNVTFRCDPISEHNRLYWYRQTLGQGPEFLTYFQNEAQLEKSRLLSDRFSAERPKGSFSTLEIQRTEQGDSAMYLCASSGLRSITRETEAFFGQGTRLTVV.